This paragraph reports one TCR beta chain. Antigen: not known. These data come from a study of shared clonotypes between healthy human individuals. Whole-study findings and limits: The study sampled only blood, and tissue repertoires likely differ.

Germline V CDR1 and CDR2: SGHTA, FQGNSA. V shed 4 bases and J 5 bases; nucleotides not matched to a gene: 3. CDR3 length: 13 residues. In the original processing: Filtering was not the same, since immunoSEQ gave junction-only sequences without quality scores. Generated by immunoSEQ multiplex PCR, the TCRdb table keeps only in-frame clones and is missing some. V, J and clone size derive from that table, while D and trimming were established from the DNA sequence. The table shows about 2.4 million clones, with 93% occurring only once. Sample: naive CD4+ T cells from PBMCs. Sample subset: CD45RA+ positively selected. V gene TRBV7-2 combines with J gene TRBJ1-1, with 8 bases that match TRBD1. The receptor comes from a man between 18 and 35 years old in good health. Some clones in this sample may be carry-over from other donors' samples. The CDR3 DNA follows: TGTGCCAGCAGCTCAGACAGGGGAACTGAAGCTTTCTTT. This sequence encodes CASSSDRGTEAFF. Using reference TRBV7-2 and TRBJ1-1 for the parts outside the CDR3, the full variable domain is GAGVSQSPSNKVTEKGKDVELRCDPISGHTALYWYRQSLGQGLEFLIYFQGNSAPDKSGLPSDRFSAERTGGSVSTLTIQRTQQEDSAVYLCASSSDRGTEAFFGQGTRLTVV.